Listed below are T cell receptor beta chains from one sample, sequenced in a study of OX40 agonist ivuxolimab in advanced cancers. Profiling relied on immunoSEQ multiplex PCR, and the TCRdb table lists in-frame clones only, not all of them. The profile covers about 54,000 clones, with approximately 85% appearing a single time and approximately 1.3% taken by the ten largest. Sequenced material: CD4+ or CD8+ T cells sorted from blood, taken in a trial of the OX40 agonist ivuxolimab. These receptor sequences come from an adult with an advanced solid tumor such as melanoma, head and neck, liver or kidney cancer. CDR3s include the opening cysteine and the closing phenylalanine or tryptophan. A D gene is named only where the DNA matches it firmly. Size values are once, few and many counts, or a class for expanded clones, and some rows have none.

J | size | D | V | CDR3 | DNA
TRBJ2-7 | NA | TRBD1 | TRBV5-4 | CASSSEYRGSDEQYF | TGTGCCAGCAGCTCGGAATACAGGGGTTCCGACGAGCAGTACTTC
TRBJ1-3 | NA | TRBD1 | TRBV5-6 | CASSFQGGFFSGNTIYF | TGTGCCAGCAGCTTTCAGGGGGGATTCTTCTCTGGAAACACCATATATTTT
TRBJ1-2 | NA | NA | TRBV4-3 | CASSQGHSRGVGYTF | TGCGCCAGCAGCCAAGGTCATAGCCGAGGAGTCGGCTACACCTTC
TRBJ2-1 | NA | TRBD2 | TRBV28 | CASGLAYDEQFF | TGTGCATCTGGACTAGCCTATGATGAGCAGTTCTTC
TRBJ2-2 | NA | NA | TRBV7-2 | CASTTPVKVRGTGELFF | TGTGCCAGCACCACACCTGTGAAGGTCAGGGGCACCGGGGAGCTGTTTTTT
TRBJ2-7 | NA | NA | TRBV25-1 | CASSELTAVGRRSYEQYF | TGTGCCAGCAGTGAATTGACCGCGGTGGGTAGAAGATCCTACGAGCAGTACTTC
TRBJ1-3 | NA | NA | TRBV6-5 | CASMLLLSGNTIYF | TGTGCCAGCATGCTGCTTCTCTCTGGAAACACCATATATTTT
TRBJ1-2 | NA | NA | TRBV28 | CASRLRDSGVEHYGYTF | TGTGCCAGCAGACTCCGGGACTCAGGGGTCGAGCACTATGGCTACACCTTC
TRBJ2-4 | NA | NA | TRBV6-1 | CASSEARGNIQYF | TGTGCCAGCAGTGAAGCTAGGGGGAACATTCAGTACTTC
TRBJ2-3 | once | NA | TRBV28 | CASSLVAGDRDTQYF | TGTGCCAGCAGTTTGGTAGCGGGGGACAGGGATACGCAGTATTTT
TRBJ1-1 | NA | NA | TRBV7-9 | CASSVPQVNTEAFF | TGTGCCAGCAGCGTCCCACAGGTGAACACTGAAGCTTTCTTT
TRBJ2-2 | NA | TRBD1 | TRBV5-1 | CASSHNRGRDTGELFF | TGCGCCAGCAGCCATAACAGGGGAAGGGACACCGGGGAGCTGTTTTTT
TRBJ2-3 | NA | NA | TRBV16 | CASSQTGAADTQYF | TGTGCCAGCAGCCAAACTGGGGCCGCAGATACGCAGTATTTT
TRBJ2-1 | NA | TRBD2 | TRBV11-2 | CASMAGAGGMGEQFF | TGTGCCAGCATGGCCGGGGCGGGAGGAATGGGTGAGCAGTTCTTC
TRBJ2-2 | NA | NA | TRBV19 | CASRGQGTITGELFF | TGTGCCAGTAGGGGCCAAGGGACCATTACCGGGGAGCTGTTTTTT
TRBJ2-7 | NA | TRBD2 | TRBV28 | CASSPPSGRASAYEQYF | TGTGCCAGCAGTCCCCCTAGCGGGAGGGCCAGCGCCTACGAGCAGTACTTC
TRBJ2-1 | NA | NA | TRBV18 | CASSPEGSTYNEQFF | TGTGCCAGCTCACCGGAGGGGTCTACCTACAATGAGCAGTTCTTC
TRBJ2-7 | once | TRBD2 | TRBV4-1 | CASSQEGLAGVVLVQYF | TGCGCCAGCAGCCAAGAGGGACTAGCGGGAGTTGTGTTGGTGCAGTACTTC
TRBJ1-1 | few | NA | TRBV29-1 | CSVLGHLNTEAFF | TGCAGCGTTTTGGGACACTTGAACACTGAAGCTTTCTTT
TRBJ2-7 | NA | NA | TRBV5-6 | CASSPTRPYEQYF | TGTGCCAGCAGCCCAACAAGACCTTACGAGCAGTACTTC